The rows below give T cell receptor beta chains drawn from one sample of a study of shared clonotypes between healthy human individuals. Repertoires were generated with immunoSEQ multiplex PCR, while TCRdb's copy carries only in-frame clones and drops some. The data show about 480,000 clones, with around 79% seen just once and roughly an eighth held by the top ten. The sequencing input was PBMCs. The source of these receptors is a woman aged 40 to 50 in good health. Some clones in this sample may be carry-over from other donors' samples. The CDR3 runs from the conserved cysteine through the conserved F or W. D genes are given only for firm matches. Some rows mark clone size as missing; the rest say once, few, many or name a class of expanded clone.

>TRBJ2-1|-|TRBV9|-
CASSGDGSSYNEQFF
TGTGCCAGCAGCGGTGACGGAAGCTCCTACAATGAGCAGTTCTTC
>TRBJ2-2|-|TRBV4-3|-
CASSQDVGTGELFF
TGCGCCAGCAGCCAAGATGTCGGCACCGGGGAGCTGTTTTTT
>TRBJ1-4|TRBD1|TRBV7-9|-
CASSLNRDRVGEKLFF
TGTGCCAGCAGCCTCAACCGGGACAGGGTTGGTGAAAAACTGTTTTTT
>TRBJ2-7|-|TRBV7-6|many
CASSLSSRAVSYEQYF
TGTGCCAGCAGCTTAAGCTCCCGGGCGGTCTCCTACGAGCAGTACTTC
>TRBJ2-7|-|TRBV18|-
CASSPPYGVNEQYF
TGTGCCAGCTCACCCCCGTACGGGGTCAACGAGCAGTACTTC
>TRBJ2-5|-|TRBV7-6|-
CASSLFGGLRETQYF
TGTGCCAGCAGCTTGTTTGGCGGGCTGCGGGAGACCCAGTACTTC
>TRBJ1-4|TRBD1|TRBV5-1|-
CASSPEGQGVSFF
TGCGCCAGCAGCCCCGAGGGACAGGGAGTTTCGTTTTTT
>TRBJ1-1|-|TRBV19|-
CASTSPGLENEAFF
TGTGCCAGTACCAGTCCGGGGCTTGAAAACGAAGCTTTCTTT
>TRBJ2-6|TRBD1|TRBV7-8|once
CASSPPGQDLSGANVLTF
TGTGCCAGCAGCCCACCGGGACAGGACCTCTCTGGGGCCAACGTCCTGACTTTC
>TRBJ2-2|TRBD2|TRBV7-3|-
CASSSILAGGELFF
TGTGCCAGCAGCTCAATACTAGCGGGCGGGGAGCTGTTTTTT
>TRBJ1-4|-|TRBV15|-
CATSILGRRPANEKLFF
TGTGCCACCAGCATTTTAGGGAGACGGCCTGCTAATGAAAAACTGTTTTTT
>TRBJ2-1|-|TRBV6-6|-
CASSYSGRIGNEQFF
TGTGCCAGCAGTTACTCCGGTAGGATAGGCAATGAGCAGTTCTTC
>TRBJ2-1|TRBD1|TRBV11-3|-
CASSRFTPTGPFDNEQFF
TGTGCCAGCAGCCGTTTCACCCCGACAGGGCCGTTCGATAATGAGCAGTTCTTC
>TRBJ2-7|TRBD2|TRBV29-1|-
CSVRLAGEIYEQYF
TGCAGCGTTAGACTAGCGGGGGAGATTTACGAGCAGTACTTC
>TRBJ2-3|-|TRBV27|-
CASSPRVVDTQYF
TGTGCCAGCAGTCCCAGGGTCGTAGATACGCAGTATTTT
>TRBJ1-2|-|TRBV18|-
CASSPSTDYGYTF
TGTGCCAGCTCACCTAGTACGGACTATGGCTACACCTTC
>TRBJ2-7|TRBD2|TRBV15|-
CATSRGAGGYSYEQYF
TGTGCCACCAGCAGAGGGGCGGGAGGGTACTCCTACGAGCAGTACTTC
>TRBJ1-1|-|TRBV6-5|-
CASSYSLTLLEAFF
TGTGCCAGCAGTTACTCCTTAACATTGCTTGAAGCTTTCTTT
>TRBJ1-3|-|TRBV28|-
CASSSPNSGNTIYF
TGTGCCAGCAGTTCCCCGAACTCTGGAAACACCATATATTTT
>TRBJ2-3|-|TRBV6-4|-
CASSESGTDTQYF
TGTGCCAGCAGTGAGTCAGGCACAGATACGCAGTATTTT
>TRBJ2-1|-|TRBV5-1|-
CASSLVPDGDNEQFF
TGCGCCAGCAGCTTGGTCCCGGACGGGGACAATGAGCAGTTCTTC
>TRBJ2-3|TRBD2|TRBV15|once
CATSRDLLAGGSGMSDTQYF
TGTGCCACCAGCAGAGATCTGTTAGCGGGAGGCAGTGGTATGTCAGATACGCAGTATTTT
>TRBJ2-3|TRBD2|TRBV5-1|-
CASSSGLAGPDTQYF
TGCGCCAGCAGCTCGGGACTAGCGGGCCCAGATACGCAGTATTTT
>TRBJ2-7|-|TRBV6-1|few
CASSLFGAYEQYF
TGTGCCAGCAGCCTTTTCGGAGCCTACGAGCAGTACTTC
>TRBJ2-5|-|TRBV14|-
CASSQAPRYQETQYF
TGTGCCAGCAGCCAAGCCCCGCGCTACCAAGAGACCCAGTACTTC
>TRBJ2-7|TRBD2|TRBV18|-
CASSREAAGGLSEQYF
TGTGCCAGCTCACGAGAGGCGGCGGGAGGGCTAAGCGAGCAGTACTTC
>TRBJ2-7|-|TRBV14|-
CASSHPDNYEQYF
TGTGCCAGCAGCCATCCCGACAACTACGAGCAGTACTTC